The 21 T cell receptor beta chains in this list originate from one sample, sequenced in a study of blood T cell repertoires in COVID-19. The assay was immunoSEQ multiplex PCR, and TCRdb's table has in-frame clones only and misses some. The table records 120,000 to 150,000 clones, approximately 81% of them present only once. The specimen was peripheral blood. These receptors all stem from a human donor with acute or convalescent COVID-19. The donor label of this sample is uncertain.

The chain joins TRBV23-1 to TRBJ2-3, with 12 bases fitting TRBD2. TRBV23-1 is assigned to the ORF class and has an uncertain function. V shed 2 bases and J 2 bases; nucleotides not matched to a gene: 5. The CDR3 consists of 17 residues. CDR3 residues: CASSQSRTSGDTDTQYF. The CDR3 DNA is TGCGCCAGCAGTCAAAGTCGGACTAGCGGGGACACAGATACGCAGTATTTT.

The V gene is TRBV7-2, the J gene TRBJ2-3, with 7 bases that match TRBD2. The germline gives CDR1 SGHTA, CDR2 FQGNSA. V shed 0 bases and J 0 bases; nucleotides not matched to a gene: 3. CDR3 length: 16 amino acids. The CDR3 region is CASSLAGTTSTDTQYF. The DNA for the CDR3 is TGTGCCAGCAGCTTAGCGGGGACTACTAGCACAGATACGCAGTATTTT.

The rearrangement joins TRBV12-5 to TRBJ1-5; weak D call: TRBD1 (6 bases). With 5 bases removed from V and 5 bases from J, the gap between germline ends came to 16 bases. The CDR3 contains 15 residues. CDR1 and CDR2 from the germline V gene are LGHNT and FRNRAP. The CDR3 nucleotides read TGTGCTAGTGGTCAGGGGATTGACAACTATCAGCCCCAGCATTTT. Translated: CASGQGIDNYQPQHF.

This rearrangement joins TRBV6-2 or TRBV6-3 to TRBJ2-1, with 14 bases aligning to TRBD2. Germline V gene data show CDR1 as MNHEY and CDR2 as SVGEGT. V lost 6 bases to trimming and J lost 5 bases; unmatched junction nucleotides: 6. The CDR3 length is 16 residues. For the CDR3, the DNA is TGTGCCAGCAGCTTTAGGACTAGCGGGAGGAACAATGAGCAGTTCTTC. This gives the protein CASSFRTSGRNNEQFF.

This rearrangement joins TRBV28 to TRBJ1-6; 9 nucleotides align to TRBD1. The CDR3 totals 15 residues. After removal of 6 bases from V and 3 bases from J, the junction contained 3 bases not matched to a gene. CDR1 MDHEN and CDR2 SYDVKM come from the germline V gene. The CDR3 coding sequence is TGTGCCAGCAGGGGGGGACAGGGCTATAATTCACCCCTCCACTTT. This encodes CASRGGQGYNSPLHF.

This clone was counted once. The V gene is TRBV3-1 (or the pseudogene TRBV3-2), the J gene TRBJ1-2, with D uncertain. The germline V and J ends were trimmed by 7 bases and 0 bases, with 15 bases remaining between them. The V gene's germline CDR1 is LGHDT and CDR2 YNNKEL (reference sequence). The CDR3 has 15 residues. The CDR3 DNA reads TGTGCCAGCACCTCGAGGAGTCGATCTAACTATGGCTACACCTTC. It yields the protein CASTSRSRSNYGYTF.

This chain connects TRBV7-2 to TRBJ2-2; the match to TRBD2 covers 7 bases. The CDR3 has 14 residues. Germline loops: CDR1 SGHTA, CDR2 FQGNSA. Trimming took 5 bases from V and 7 from J; bases not matched to a gene: 7. The CDR3 loop reads CASSLNTGGGELFF. The CDR3 DNA reads TGTGCCAGCAGCCTTAATACGGGAGGCGGGGAGCTGTTTTTT.

The V call is TRBV12-3 or TRBV12-4, the J call TRBJ1-2, with a weak D call TRBD1 (5 bases). The CDR3 is 12 amino acids. Trimming took off 8 bases at V and 6 bases at J, with 13 bases between the two ends. The CDR3: CASHWGVNGYTF. CDR3 DNA sequence: TGTGCCAGCCACTGGGGCGTGAATGGCTACACCTTC.

This chain joins TRBV9 and TRBJ1-1, with a possible D match to TRBD1 (5 bases). Trimming shortened V by 1 base and J by 5 bases, and 12 bases separated the two germline ends. Germline CDR1 reads SGDLS; CDR2 reads YYNGEE. This CDR3 region has 14 residues. CDR3 region: CASSVQGLGTEAFF. CDR3 coding DNA: TGTGCCAGCAGCGTACAGGGCCTCGGGACTGAAGCTTTCTTT.

The count of this clone is one. The chain has TRBV19 and TRBJ1-1; D is uncertain. Germline V gene sequence: CDR1 LNHDA, CDR2 SQIVND (reference sequence). The germline V and J ends were trimmed by 2 bases and 1 base, with 5 bases remaining between them. The CDR3 sequence is 13 residues long. CDR3 sequence (DNA): TGTGCCAGTAGTATACAGGCGAACACTGAAGCTTTCTTT. It specifies CASSIQANTEAFF.

The chain has TRBV18 and TRBJ2-7, with D possibly being TRBD1 (5 bases). CDR1 KGHSH and CDR2 LQKENI come from the germline V gene. The CDR3 extends over 15 amino acids. The germline V and J ends were trimmed by 4 bases and 5 bases, with 18 bases remaining between them. CDR3 nucleotide sequence: TGTGCCAGCTCACGAAACGGTGGACACGACGACGAGCAGTACGTC. It yields the protein CASSRNGGHDDEQYV.

In this sample, this clone turned up a few times. The chain links TRBV5-6 to TRBJ1-3, with a possible D match to TRBD1 (5 bases). The ends were cut back, 4 bases at V and 0 bases at J, with 17 bases in the middle. The CDR3 totals 17 residues. Per the germline V gene, CDR1 is SGHDT and CDR2 is YYEEEE. Here the CDR3 DNA reads TGTGCCAGCAGCCCACTTCGCGGGACTAGCTCTGGAAACACCATATATTTT. It translates to CASSPLRGTSSGNTIYF.

The V gene is TRBV7-6, the J gene TRBJ2-3; a possible D gene is TRBD1 (6 bases). CDR1 and CDR2 (germline): SGHVS, FNYEAQ. V lost 5 bases to trimming and J lost 2 bases, with 14 bases between them. The CDR3 totals 15 residues. The CDR3 region is CASSPQQGTTDTQYF. In DNA, the CDR3 is TGTGCCAGCAGCCCGCAACAGGGAACCACAGATACGCAGTATTTT.

The J gene is TRBJ1-6, the V gene TRBV14, with a possible D match to TRBD1 (6 bases). The ends were cut back, 4 bases at V and 7 bases at J, with 14 bases in the middle. The germline gives CDR1 SGHDN, CDR2 FVKESK. CDR3 length equals 15 residues. CDR3 sequence (DNA): TGTGCCAGCAGCCGGAACAGGGCTGGAAATTCACCCCTCCACTTT. It is translated as CASSRNRAGNSPLHF.

The CDR3 sequence: CAWSVSRDFSPLHF. The CDR3 bases are TGTGCCTGGAGTGTCTCTAGGGACTTTTCACCCCTCCACTTT. The rearrangement links TRBV30 to TRBJ1-6; D is perhaps TRBD1 (5 bases). CDR3 length equals 14 residues. From germline, CDR1 is GTSNPN and CDR2 SVGIG (reference sequence). Deletions cut 0 bases from V and 9 bases from J, with 12 bases between.

The rearrangement uses TRBV6-2 or TRBV6-3 and TRBJ2-4, with D perhaps matching TRBD2 (6 bases). V lost 2 bases and J 0 bases, leaving 11 bases between the germline ends. The CDR3 has 16 amino acids. The germline gives CDR1 MNHEY, CDR2 SVGEGT. DNA of the CDR3: TGTGCCAGCAGTTACCGGGCGGAGGGAGCCAAAAACATTCAGTACTTC. Its protein product is CASSYRAEGAKNIQYF.

In nucleotides, the CDR3 is TGTGCCAGCAGCTCGGGGGACAGGGGCACTAATGAAAAACTGTTTTTT. This translates into CASSSGDRGTNEKLFF. The chain has TRBV7-9 and TRBJ1-4; 10 nucleotides match TRBD1. The CDR3 contains 16 residues. V trimming: 4 bases; J trimming: 2 bases; junction bases outside the gene matches: 4. Per the germline V gene, CDR1 is SEHNR and CDR2 is FQNEAQ (reference sequence).

The chain is built from TRBV29-1 and TRBJ1-2; TRBD1 might be the D (5 bases). The germline CDR1 and CDR2 sequences are SQVTM and ANQGSEA. The germline V and J ends were trimmed by 5 bases and 8 bases, with 15 bases remaining between them. The CDR3 totals 12 residues. The CDR3 here is CSVLFGEGGYTF. The CDR3 DNA reads as TGCAGCGTTTTATTTGGGGAGGGGGGCTACACCTTC.

V and J are TRBV5-1 and TRBJ1-2, with TRBD1 matching over 8 bases. Germline trimming cut 0 bases from V and 8 bases from J; bases unmatched to any gene: 3. The CDR3 runs 13 residues. The germline CDR1 and CDR2 sequences are SGHRS and YFSETQ. CDR3 amino acids: CASSLGTGNGYTF. Written as DNA, the CDR3 is TGCGCCAGCAGCTTGGGGACAGGGAACGGCTACACCTTC. The full variable domain, completed using reference TRBV5-1 and TRBJ1-2, is KAGVTQTPRYLIKTRGQQVTLSCSPISGHRSVSWYQQTPGQGLQFLFEYFSETQRNKGNFPGRFSGRQFSNSRSEMNVSTLELGDSALYLCASSLGTGNGYTFGSGTRLTVV.

The CDR3 here is CASSQDRGGGAHTDTQYF. For the CDR3, the DNA is TGCGCCAGCAGCCAAGATCGGGGCGGGGGGGCTCACACAGATACGCAGTATTTT. The V call is TRBV4-3, the J call TRBJ2-3; 9 nucleotides match TRBD2. The CDR3 has 18 residues. Germline CDR1 is LGHNA and CDR2 is YSLEER. The trim removed 0 bases at V and 2 bases at J, leaving 9 bases unmatched.

The chain carries TRBV27 and TRBJ2-2; D might be TRBD2 (5 bases). Trimming took off 6 bases at V and 3 bases at J, with 8 bases between the two ends. CDR3 length equals 13 residues. Germline CDR1 MNHEY, CDR2 SMNVEV (reference sequence). The CDR3 nucleotides read TGTGCCAGCAGCGGACTGTACACCGGGGAGCTGTTTTTT. It encodes CASSGLYTGELFF.